A single sample gave rise to the 20 T cell receptor beta chains below, sequenced in a study of shared clonotypes between healthy human individuals. The repertoire was sequenced with immunoSEQ multiplex PCR; TCRdb's copy has only in-frame clones and lacks some. The data hold about 2.3 million clones, with roughly 92% observed a single time. The sequencing input was naive CD4+ T cells from PBMCs. Noted subset: CD45RA+ positively selected. The receptors were sampled from a man aged 18 to 35 in good health. Some clones in this sample may be carry-over from other donors' samples.

V and J are TRBV10-3 and TRBJ2-7; 8 nucleotides agree with TRBD2. Looked up from germline, CDR1 is ENHRY and CDR2 is SYGVKD. V trimming: 0 bases; J trimming: 0 bases; junction bases outside the gene matches: 7. This CDR3 is built from 17 residues. DNA of the CDR3: TGTGCCATCAGTGAGTCGAACAGCGGGGGTCCCTCCTACGAGCAGTACTTC. It translates to CAISESNSGGPSYEQYF.

The V and J genes are TRBV30 and TRBJ2-7, with 12 bases fitting TRBD2. CDR1 and CDR2 (germline): GTSNPN, SVGIG (reference sequence). The CDR3 loop spans 15 amino acids. V trimming: 3 bases; J trimming: 3 bases; junction bases outside the gene matches: 6. Written as DNA, the CDR3 is TGTGCCTGGAGCCCAGGACTAGCGGGACACTACGAGCAGTACTTC. Translation gives CAWSPGLAGHYEQYF.

The chain's CDR3 is CASSPWAGTDGYTF. The CDR3 region has the DNA TGTGCCAGCAGCCCCTGGGCAGGGACCGATGGCTACACCTTC. This chain links TRBV28 with TRBJ1-2, with a weak D call TRBD1 (5 bases). Per germline, CDR1 MDHEN and CDR2 SYDVKM. With 6 bases removed from V and 6 bases from J, the gap between germline ends came to 17 bases. There are 14 residues in the CDR3.

V and J are TRBV5-1 and TRBJ2-2; 8 bases are a match to TRBD1. There are 17 residues in the CDR3. Germline trimming cut 0 bases from V and 1 base from J; bases unmatched to any gene: 5. CDR1 and CDR2 from the germline V gene are SGHRS and YFSETQ. The CDR3 nucleotides read TGCGCCAGCAGCTTGGTTCCGGACAGGGTGAACACCGGGGAGCTGTTTTTT. Its protein product is CASSLVPDRVNTGELFF.

The chain joins TRBV6-1 to TRBJ2-5, with D perhaps matching TRBD2 (6 bases). V was clipped by 6 bases and J by 5 bases, with 13 bases between them. The germline CDR1 and CDR2 sequences are MNHNS and SASEGT. This CDR3 is 13 amino acids long. For the CDR3, the DNA is TGTGCCAGCAGATCAGAAGGGAGGGAGACCCAGTACTTC. It is translated as CASRSEGRETQYF.

As concerns this clone: Relative to the germline gene, one junction end is altered; a read error may explain this. The V gene is TRBV5-1, the J gene TRBJ2-7; 10 nucleotides match TRBD1. The germline V gene encodes CDR1 SGHRS and CDR2 YFSETQ. The CDR3 is made up of 15 amino acids. CDR3 in amino acids: CASRLVATGGGGQYF. CDR3 nucleotide sequence: TGCGCCAGCCGCTTGGTCGCGACAGGGGGCGGAGGGCAGTACTTC.

J is TRBJ2-4 and V is TRBV9, with 7 bases aligning to TRBD2. J gave up 6 bases and V 3 bases, and 12 bases lay outside the gene matches. The CDR3 length is 16 residues. Germline V gene lookup returns CDR1 SGDLS and CDR2 YYNGEE. CDR3 bases: TGTGCCAGCAGCGAACGCCCTGGGACTACCTTAAACATTCAGTACTTC. Its translation: CASSERPGTTLNIQYF.

The V gene is TRBV7-2, the J gene TRBJ1-1, with 7 bases aligning to TRBD1. The CDR3 length is 15 residues. After removal of 1 base from V and 3 bases from J, the junction contained 5 bases not matched to a gene. Germline V gives CDR1 SGHTA, CDR2 FQGNSA. CDR3 sequence reads: CASSLGGGAYTEAFF. The CDR3 DNA reads TGTGCCAGCAGCTTAGGAGGGGGCGCCTACACTGAAGCTTTCTTT.

The rearrangement uses TRBV27 and TRBJ2-7, with D tentatively TRBD1 or TRBD2 (5 bases each). Germline assignment: CDR1 MNHEY and CDR2 SMNVEV (reference sequence). Between the trimmed V and J ends, which lost 6 bases and 0 bases, there was a span of 15 bases. This CDR3 region has 15 residues. The CDR3 nucleotides read TGTGCCAGCAGCCCTGAGGGGACCTACTCCTACGAGCAGTACTTC. It is translated as CASSPEGTYSYEQYF.

The J gene is TRBJ2-5, the V gene TRBV10-1; 9 bases are a match to TRBD1. The germline V gene has CDR1 WNHNN and CDR2 SYGVQD (reference sequence). V lost 6 bases and J lost 2; bases outside the gene matches: 7. This CDR3 is 15 amino acids long. CDR3 in amino acids: CASRAGTGRQETQYF. CDR3 bases: TGCGCCAGCAGAGCCGGGACAGGGCGGCAAGAGACCCAGTACTTC.

Of note for this clone: The identical CDR3 is also encoded by other nucleotide sequences in the sample. The chain uses TRBV5-1 and TRBJ1-1, with D tentatively TRBD1 (6 bases). V lost 2 bases to trimming and J lost 1 base, with 9 bases between them. Germline CDR1 reads SGHRS; CDR2 reads YFSETQ. The CDR3 runs to 14 residues. Here the CDR3 reads CASSLLGGNTEAFF. In nucleotides, the CDR3 is TGCGCCAGCAGCTTACTAGGGGGGAACACTGAAGCTTTCTTT.

The J gene is TRBJ1-6, the V gene TRBV2, with D perhaps TRBD1 (5 bases). CDR3 size: 16 residues. The V end lost 6 bases, the J end lost 0 bases, and 12 bases lay between the germline ends. Germline CDR1 is SNHLY and CDR2 is FYNNEI. CDR3 nucleotide sequence: TGTGCCAGCAGGGGGAGGGACCCCTCCTATAATTCACCCCTCCACTTT. It encodes CASRGRDPSYNSPLHF.

The rearrangement links TRBV6-6 to TRBJ1-4; 9 positions match TRBD1. Per the germline V gene, CDR1 is MNHNY and CDR2 is SVGAGI (reference sequence). With 0 bases clipped from V and 5 bases from J, the junction kept 1 base outside the gene matches. This CDR3 is 15 amino acids long. In DNA form, the CDR3 reads TGTGCCAGCAGTTACTCAGACAGGGGGAATGAAAAACTGTTTTTT. It yields the protein CASSYSDRGNEKLFF.

This clone was counted once. This chain connects TRBV9 to TRBJ2-3; D uncertain. The CDR3 spans 13 residues. The V and J ends lost 2 bases and 5 bases respectively, with 9 bases between them. Germline CDR1 and CDR2: SGDLS and YYNGEE. The CDR3 protein is CASSVTEKDTQYF. Here the CDR3 DNA reads TGTGCCAGCAGCGTGACGGAAAAAGATACGCAGTATTTT.

In the case of this clone: The sample holds other DNA sequences that translate to the same CDR3. This chain connects TRBV5-1 to TRBJ2-7; TRBD1 aligns across 10 bases. CDR3 size: 14 residues. With 4 bases clipped from V and 4 bases from J, the junction kept 5 bases outside the gene matches. Germline V gene sequence: CDR1 SGHRS, CDR2 YFSETQ. The CDR3 region has the DNA TGCGCCAGCAGCACAGGGACAGGGGTTTACGAGCAGTACTTC. This sequence encodes CASSTGTGVYEQYF. Using reference TRBV5-1 and TRBJ2-7 for the parts outside the CDR3, the full variable domain is KAGVTQTPRYLIKTRGQQVTLSCSPISGHRSVSWYQQTPGQGLQFLFEYFSETQRNKGNFPGRFSGRQFSNSRSEMNVSTLELGDSALYLCASSTGTGVYEQYFGPGTRLTVT.

Details on this clone: Other DNA sequences within the sample encode an identical CDR3. The rearrangement joins TRBV29-1 to TRBJ1-1; D remains ambiguous. The CDR3 loop spans 11 amino acids. Germline V gene lookup returns CDR1 SQVTM and CDR2 ANQGSEA. V lost 7 bases to trimming and J lost 1 base, with 7 bases between them. CDR3 DNA sequence: TGCAGCGGGAGAGAGAACACTGAAGCTTTCTTT. Translated: CSGRENTEAFF.

V and J are TRBV5-1 and TRBJ2-2; D is possibly TRBD1 or TRBD2 (5 bases each). The germline V and J ends were trimmed by 0 bases and 1 base, with 10 bases remaining between them. The CDR3 runs 16 residues. Per the germline V gene, CDR1 is SGHRS and CDR2 is YFSETQ. CDR3 in amino acids: CASSLDPGLNTGELFF. The CDR3 DNA reads as TGCGCCAGCAGCTTGGACCCGGGGCTGAACACCGGGGAGCTGTTTTTT.

This clone was observed once. The V gene is TRBV19, the J gene TRBJ2-7; 11 positions match TRBD2. The CDR3 contains 16 residues. Looked up from germline, CDR1 is LNHDA and CDR2 is SQIVND (reference sequence). The V gene end was trimmed by 5 bases and the J gene end by 5 bases; junction bases not matched to a gene: 11. CDR3 nucleotides: TGTGCCAGTAGTTCACCTCCGGGACTAGCGGTGGACGAGCAGTACTTC. Its translation: CASSSPPGLAVDEQYF.

This clone was detected only a few times. Other DNA variants within this sample encode the same CDR3. This chain joins TRBV5-4 and TRBJ2-5; D gene uncertain. The germline V gene has CDR1 SGHNT and CDR2 YYREEE (reference sequence). V was trimmed by 2 bases and J by 4 bases, leaving 3 bases between them. The CDR3 sequence is 11 residues long. CDR3 nucleotide sequence: TGTGCCAGCAGCTTCGGAGAGACCCAGTACTTC. Its translation is CASSFGETQYF.

Points on this clone: One end of the junction varies from germline; a read error may be responsible. V usage is TRBV28 and J usage is TRBJ2-3; possibly TRBD1 for D (6 bases). Germline CDR1 MDHEN, CDR2 SYDVKM. This CDR3 contains 12 residues. Here the CDR3 reads CASSLAPGQGNF. CDR3 coding DNA: TGTGCCAGCAGTTTGGCCCCTGGGCAGGGGAATTTT.